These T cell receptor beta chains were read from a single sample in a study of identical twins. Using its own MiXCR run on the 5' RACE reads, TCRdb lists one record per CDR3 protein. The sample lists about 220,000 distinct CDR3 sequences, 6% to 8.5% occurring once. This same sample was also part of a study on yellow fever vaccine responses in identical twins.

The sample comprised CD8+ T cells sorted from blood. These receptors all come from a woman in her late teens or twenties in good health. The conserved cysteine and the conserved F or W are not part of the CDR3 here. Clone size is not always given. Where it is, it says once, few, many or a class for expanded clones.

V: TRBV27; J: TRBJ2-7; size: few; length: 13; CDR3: ASSLGAGVSYEQY
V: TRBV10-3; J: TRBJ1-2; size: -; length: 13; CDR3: AIRETGEDDYGYT
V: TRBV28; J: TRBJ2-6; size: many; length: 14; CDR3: ATATGVLSGANVLT
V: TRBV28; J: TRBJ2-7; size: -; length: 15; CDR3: ASISRGTSGRGYEQY
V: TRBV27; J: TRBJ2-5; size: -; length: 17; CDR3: ASSTVVASGGAWLGSQY
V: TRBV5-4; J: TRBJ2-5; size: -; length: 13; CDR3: ASSLRWELQETQY
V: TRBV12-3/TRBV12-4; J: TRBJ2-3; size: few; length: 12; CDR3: ASSLRGPTDTQY
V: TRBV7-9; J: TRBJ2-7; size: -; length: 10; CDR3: ASSVYDYEQY
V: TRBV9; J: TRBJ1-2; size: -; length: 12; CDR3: ASSGTEGAGGYT
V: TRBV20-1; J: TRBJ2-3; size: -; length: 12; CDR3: SARDMEAADTQY
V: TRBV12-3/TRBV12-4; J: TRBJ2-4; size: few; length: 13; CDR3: ASSGDPVSKNIQY
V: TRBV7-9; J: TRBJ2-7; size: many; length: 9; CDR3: ASSSPYEQY
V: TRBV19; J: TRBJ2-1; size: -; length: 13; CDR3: ASRDRERGYNEQF
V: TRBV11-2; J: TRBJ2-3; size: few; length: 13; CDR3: ASSFGGTSTDTQY
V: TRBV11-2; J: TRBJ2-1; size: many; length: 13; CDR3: ASSPAGSSYNEQF
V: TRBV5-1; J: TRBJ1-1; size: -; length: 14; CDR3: ASSLQRAGLGTEAF
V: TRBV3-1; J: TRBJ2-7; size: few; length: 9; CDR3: ASSLGTYTY
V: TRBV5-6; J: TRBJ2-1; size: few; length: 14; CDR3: ASSLDGHRTVNEQF
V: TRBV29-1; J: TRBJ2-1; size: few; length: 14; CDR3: SVEADRSTSYNEQF
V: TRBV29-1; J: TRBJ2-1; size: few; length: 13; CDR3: SVAGLAGIYNEQF
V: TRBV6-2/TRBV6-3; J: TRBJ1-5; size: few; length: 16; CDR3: ASSYSQETHTAGQPQH
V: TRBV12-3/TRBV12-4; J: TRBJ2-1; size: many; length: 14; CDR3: ASSNKGGGLYNEQF
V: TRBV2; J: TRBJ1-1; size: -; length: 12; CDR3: ASSEWTPNTEAF
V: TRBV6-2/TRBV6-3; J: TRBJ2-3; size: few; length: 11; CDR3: ASSHSGTDTQY
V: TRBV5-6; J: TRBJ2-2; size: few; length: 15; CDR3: ASSSEGTGPNTGELF
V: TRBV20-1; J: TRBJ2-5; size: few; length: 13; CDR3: SALDGDRGEETQY
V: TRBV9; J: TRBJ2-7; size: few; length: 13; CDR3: ASSVGVGGGYEQY
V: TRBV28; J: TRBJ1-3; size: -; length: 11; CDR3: ASYGTGMNTIY
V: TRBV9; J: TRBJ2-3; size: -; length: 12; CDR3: ASSVSTGEDTQY
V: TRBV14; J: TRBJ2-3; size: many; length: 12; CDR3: ASSEWVLKDTQY
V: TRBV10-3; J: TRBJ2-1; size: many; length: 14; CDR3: AISEFAPGQGNEQF
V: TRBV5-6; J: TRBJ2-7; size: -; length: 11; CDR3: ASSLVGSYEQY
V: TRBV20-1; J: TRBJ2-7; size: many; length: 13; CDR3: SATKSPGASYEQY